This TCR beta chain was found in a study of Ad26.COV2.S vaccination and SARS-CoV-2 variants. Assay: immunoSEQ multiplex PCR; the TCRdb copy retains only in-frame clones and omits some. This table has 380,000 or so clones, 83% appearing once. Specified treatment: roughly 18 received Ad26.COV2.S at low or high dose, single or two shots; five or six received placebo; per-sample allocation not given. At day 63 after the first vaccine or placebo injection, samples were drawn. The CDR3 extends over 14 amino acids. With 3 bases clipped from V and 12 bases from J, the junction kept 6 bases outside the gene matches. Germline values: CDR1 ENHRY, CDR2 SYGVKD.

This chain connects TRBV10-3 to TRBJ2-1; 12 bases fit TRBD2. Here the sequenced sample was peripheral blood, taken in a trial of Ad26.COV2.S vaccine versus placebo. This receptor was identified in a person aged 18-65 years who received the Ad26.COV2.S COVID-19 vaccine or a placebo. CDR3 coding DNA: TGTGCCATCAGTGAATGGACTAGCGGGACGGCGCAGTTCTTC. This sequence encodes CAISEWTSGTAQFF.